These 17 T cell receptor beta chains were sequenced from one sample in a study of blood T cell repertoires in COVID-19. Profiling relied on immunoSEQ multiplex PCR, and the TCRdb table lists in-frame clones only, not all of them. The sample lists more than 130,000 clones, under 85% seen once, with 6% to 7.5% in the top ten. What was sequenced was peripheral blood. The source of these receptors is a human donor in a cohort sampled during active COVID-19.

V gene TRBV5-1 combines with J gene TRBJ2-1; 7 nucleotides line up with TRBD2. V gave up 0 bases and J gave up 4 bases; unmatched junction bases: 10. Germline values: CDR1 SGHRS, CDR2 YFSETQ. There are 17 residues in the CDR3. CDR3 DNA: TGCGCCAGCAGCTTGGGGCAGCGGGGTTCTTTTTACAATGAGCAGTTCTTC. Its protein is CASSLGQRGSFYNEQFF.

The J gene is TRBJ1-2, the V gene TRBV6-6; TRBD1 matches 7 bases. The V and J ends lost 5 bases and 4 bases, in that order; junction bases with no gene match: 13. This CDR3 is 16 amino acids long. Germline CDR1 and CDR2: MNHNY and SVGAGI (reference sequence). The CDR3 sequence is CASSHIDREPPYGYTF. CDR3 bases: TGTGCCAGCAGTCATATAGACAGGGAGCCCCCCTATGGCTACACCTTC.

The V call is TRBV28, the J call TRBJ1-5, with 9 bases fitting TRBD1. Looked up from germline, CDR1 is MDHEN and CDR2 is SYDVKM. Trimming at V came to 6 bases and at J to 5 bases, leaving 8 bases not matched to a gene. This CDR3 comprises 15 residues. CDR3: CASSSIGQGYQPQHF. The CDR3 DNA reads TGTGCCAGCAGCTCTATTGGACAGGGGTATCAGCCCCAGCATTTT.

The V gene is TRBV5-1, the J gene TRBJ2-7, with D maybe TRBD2 (5 bases). The ends were cut back, 3 bases at V and 3 bases at J, with 13 bases in the middle. The CDR3 covers 14 residues. The germline V gene has CDR1 SGHRS and CDR2 YFSETQ. CDR3: CASSSFDGIYEQYF. The CDR3 DNA reads as TGCGCCAGCAGCTCCTTTGACGGGATCTACGAGCAGTACTTC. The full variable domain, completed using reference TRBV5-1 and TRBJ2-7, is KAGVTQTPRYLIKTRGQQVTLSCSPISGHRSVSWYQQTPGQGLQFLFEYFSETQRNKGNFPGRFSGRQFSNSRSEMNVSTLELGDSALYLCASSSFDGIYEQYFGPGTRLTVT.

V and J are TRBV7-8 and TRBJ2-1, with a possible D match to TRBD1 (6 bases). Germline lookup yields CDR1 SGHVS and CDR2 FQNEAQ. V lost 4 bases to trimming and J lost 9 bases, with 16 bases between them. This CDR3 is 14 amino acids long. CDR3 nucleotide sequence: TGTGCCAGCAGCTCAGTTGGGGGCCGGGGTGAGCAGTTCTTC. As protein: CASSSVGGRGEQFF.

The V and J genes are TRBV15 and TRBJ1-5; 7 bases agree with TRBD1. Germline CDR1 reads LNHNV; CDR2 reads YYDKDF (reference sequence). V trimming: 9 bases; J trimming: 4 bases; junction bases outside the gene matches: 3. The CDR3 loop spans 12 amino acids. CDR3 sequence reads: CATSQGNQPQHF. The CDR3 nucleotides read TGTGCCACTTCACAGGGGAATCAGCCCCAGCATTTT.

V is TRBV6-2 or TRBV6-3 and J is TRBJ1-3; D is uncertain. This CDR3 is 13 amino acids long. V lost 5 bases and J 5 bases, leaving 10 bases between the germline ends. Germline V gene sequence: CDR1 MNHEY, CDR2 SVGEGT. The CDR3 bases are TGTGCCAGCAGTCGATCCGACAGAAACACCATATATTTT. Its protein product is CASSRSDRNTIYF.

This clone was counted only a few times. The gene calls are TRBV4-1 and TRBJ1-6, with D maybe TRBD1 (5 bases). The germline V gene encodes CDR1 MGHRA and CDR2 YSYEKL. V was cut by 3 bases and J by 1 base, with 16 bases left in between. This CDR3 contains 18 residues. CDR3 protein: CASSQEQGLSSYNSPLHF. In DNA form, the CDR3 reads TGCGCCAGCAGCCAGGAGCAGGGTCTTAGTTCCTATAATTCACCCCTCCACTTT.

This clone appeared a single time. The chain joins TRBV7-2 to TRBJ2-1; the match to TRBD2 covers 11 bases. Trimming at V came to 1 base and at J to 2 bases, leaving 7 bases not matched to a gene. Per germline, CDR1 SGHTA and CDR2 FQGNSA. The CDR3 spans 18 residues. The CDR3, as DNA: TGTGCCAGCAGCTTAGTGGTTAGCGGGGGGGCCCCCTACAATGAGCAGTTCTTC. Its protein is CASSLVVSGGAPYNEQFF.

This clone was seen a single time. Written as DNA, the CDR3 is TGTGCCAGCAGCTCGGGACAGTTCATGAACACTGAAGCTTTCTTT. It is translated as CASSSGQFMNTEAFF. The chain carries TRBV5-4 and TRBJ1-1; TRBD1 matches at 7 bases. The V gene end was trimmed by 3 bases and the J gene end by 0 bases; junction bases not matched to a gene: 5. The CDR3 extends over 15 amino acids. Germline CDR1 is SGHNT and CDR2 is YYREEE (reference sequence).

The CDR3 DNA sequence: TGTGCCAGCAGCGTAGATGGGGCCGCTCACAATGAGCAGTTCTTC. It yields the protein CASSVDGAAHNEQFF. The rearrangement links TRBV9 to TRBJ2-1; tentative D call: TRBD1 (5 bases). Germline V gives CDR1 SGDLS, CDR2 YYNGEE. The CDR3 totals 15 residues. V was shortened by 0 bases and J by 5 bases, with 12 bases between the two germline ends.

V gene TRBV7-2 combines with J gene TRBJ1-4; 12 bases fit TRBD1. The CDR3 extends over 17 amino acids. CDR1 and CDR2 (germline): SGHTA, FQGNSA. V lost 5 bases to trimming and J lost 2 bases; unmatched junction nucleotides: 6. CDR3 coding DNA: TGTGCCAGCAGCGCCTGGGACAGGGGGCCCACTAATGAAAAACTGTTTTTT. Its protein is CASSAWDRGPTNEKLFF. The full variable domain, its missing parts supplied by reference TRBV7-2 and TRBJ1-4, is GAGVSQSPSNKVTEKGKDVELRCDPISGHTALYWYRQSLGQGLEFLIYFQGNSAPDKSGLPSDRFSAERTGGSVSTLTIQRTQQEDSAVYLCASSAWDRGPTNEKLFFGSGTQLSVL.

This clone turned up a few times. V and J are TRBV11-2 and TRBJ1-5; 7 bases are a match to TRBD1. The CDR3 covers 14 residues. Germline CDR1 and CDR2: SGHAT and FQNNGV. After removal of 1 base from V and 7 bases from J, the junction contained 4 bases not matched to a gene. The CDR3 here is CASSLGDSTQPQHF. The CDR3 DNA reads as TGTGCCAGCAGCTTAGGGGACAGTACCCAGCCCCAGCATTTT.

V and J are TRBV2 and TRBJ2-1; a possible D gene is TRBD1 (5 bases). The V end lost 8 bases, the J end lost 9 bases, and 14 bases lay between the germline ends. The germline V gene has CDR1 SNHLY and CDR2 FYNNEI. This CDR3 region has 12 residues. DNA for the CDR3: TGTGCCAGCGGCCTTCAGGGTATTGAGCAGTTCTTC. It encodes CASGLQGIEQFF. Full variable domain (outside the CDR3, taken from reference TRBV2 and TRBJ2-1): EPEVTQTPSHQVTQMGQEVILRCVPISNHLYFYWYRQILGQKVEFLVSFYNNEISEKSEIFDDQFSVERPDGSNFTLKIRSTKLEDSAMYFCASGLQGIEQFFGPGTRLTVL.

The CDR3 is CASLQGEYSTDTQYF. DNA for the CDR3: TGCGCCAGCCTCCAGGGGGAGTATAGCACAGATACGCAGTATTTT. The chain links TRBV5-1 to TRBJ2-3, with TRBD1 matching over 7 bases. The CDR3 is made up of 15 amino acids. Germline-derived CDR1 and CDR2 are SGHRS and YFSETQ. Trimming took 7 bases from V and 0 from J; bases not matched to a gene: 8.

V is TRBV6-1 and J is TRBJ1-2; 12 bases line up with TRBD1. The CDR3 is made up of 17 amino acids. Losses at the gene ends were 4 bases for V and 8 bases for J; bases not matched to a gene: 14. Germline assignment: CDR1 MNHNS and CDR2 SASEGT. The CDR3 DNA is TGTGCCAGCAGTGGCGCCTCCGGGACAGGGGGCTTAGGAGGCTACACCTTC. Its translation: CASSGASGTGGLGGYTF.

This clone was seen only once. The chain is built from TRBV19 and TRBJ2-3, with 7 bases aligning to TRBD2. Germline-derived CDR1 and CDR2 are LNHDA and SQIVND (reference sequence). V lost 8 bases, J lost 6 bases, and 8 bases stayed unmatched. CDR3 length: 13 amino acids. CDR3 sequence (DNA): TGTGCCAGTCGCCGACTAGCAGAGGATACGCAGTATTTT. Protein sequence: CASRRLAEDTQYF. Together with reference TRBV19 and TRBJ2-3, the CDR3 gives the full variable domain: DGGITQSPKYLFRKEGQNVTLSCEQNLNHDAMYWYRQDPGQGLRLIYYSQIVNDFQKGDIAEGYSVSREKKESFPLTVTSAQKNPTAFYLCASRRLAEDTQYFGPGTRLTVL.